This T cell receptor beta chain was retrieved from a study of blood T cell repertoires in COVID-19. This CDR3 comprises 18 residues. The V gene's germline CDR1 is SGHTA and CDR2 FQGNSA. Trimming took 4 bases from V and 2 from J; bases not matched to a gene: 10. Per the original methods: Cell counts per sample came from amplifying reference gene primers. TCRdb's table, derived via immunoSEQ multiplex PCR, lists solely in-frame clones and lacks some. For V, J and clone size, that table is used; D and trimming come from the DNA. The repertoire consists of 170,000 or so clones, with 80% to 85% occurring once and the leading ten covering less than 3%.

This chain uses TRBV7-2 with TRBJ2-3; 12 bases are a match to TRBD2. Sequencing used peripheral blood. This clonotype was sampled from a woman in her sixties or seventies with acute or convalescent COVID-19. CDR3 protein: CASSSIRRTSGDTDTQYF. Written as DNA, the CDR3 is TGTGCCAGCAGCTCCATACGTAGGACTAGCGGGGACACAGATACGCAGTATTTT.